This note documents a single T cell receptor (beta chain) sequence. The antigen is not known. The junction departs from germline at one end; a sequencing error may be responsible. A modified ARM-PCR protocol with three rounds of nested PCR amplified TCRbeta. TCRdb reanalysed the multiplex PCR reads using MiXCR and keeps one entry per CDR3 protein. The profile covers 100,000 to 150,000 distinct CDR3 sequences, with roughly 67% appearing a single time and roughly 13% taken by the ten largest. The germline V gene encodes CDR1 MDHEN and CDR2 SYDVKM. The CDR3 covers 14 residues. This entry is derived from a study of tumor and adjacent non-tumor tissue in lung cancer. Findings and caveats of the study: TCR diversity was significantly greater in tumor than normal lung tissue.

RNA was extracted from bulk tissue without any cell sorting. The sample was lung tumor tissue. The V gene is TRBV28, the J gene TRBJ1-2; no clear D gene. The receptor was derived from a man aged 25 to 40 with non-small cell lung cancer. The CDR3: CASSLLEADYGYSF. In DNA form, the CDR3 reads TGTGCCAGCAGTTTATTAGAGGCTGACTATGGCTACAGCTTC.